This is a list of T cell receptor beta chains from one sample in a study of blood T cell repertoires in COVID-19. The protocol was immunoSEQ multiplex PCR, while the TCRdb copy is restricted to in-frame clones and leaves out a portion. The data contain 71,000 or so clones, about nine tenths of them singletons. Sample: peripheral blood. The receptor set was obtained from a woman aged 18-29 years with acute or convalescent COVID-19. The CDR3 runs from the conserved cysteine through the conserved F or W. D genes are given only for firm matches. Size is stated for part of the rows, as once, few or many counts, or as a class when the clone is expanded.

clone_size	v_call	d_call	j_call	cdr3_nt	cdr3_aa
-	TRBV3-1/TRBV3-2	-	TRBJ2-5	TGTGCCAGCAGCCCCCAGGGCTGGGGGACCCAGTACTTC	CASSPQGWGTQYF
-	TRBV30	-	TRBJ1-1	TGTGCCTGGAGTGTACTGGGGGGGGGTGAAGCTTTCTTT	CAWSVLGGGEAFF
-	TRBV28	TRBD1	TRBJ2-3	TGTGCCAGCAGTTTTCAGGGGGCGAGCACAGATACGCAGTATTTT	CASSFQGASTDTQYF
-	TRBV5-1	-	TRBJ2-3	TGCGCCAGCAGCTTGGGACTATTGGGGGACTCTAGCACAGATACGCAGTATTTT	CASSLGLLGDSSTDTQYF
-	TRBV5-1	TRBD1	TRBJ1-2	TGCGCCAGCAGCTTGGGGGACAGCCCCTATGGCTACACCTTC	CASSLGDSPYGYTF
-	TRBV10-3	TRBD2	TRBJ2-7	TGTGCCATCAGTGAGCCGGGACTAGCGGGGTTCGAGCAGTACTTC	CAISEPGLAGFEQYF
-	TRBV6-5	TRBD1	TRBJ1-2	TGTGCCAGCAGTAGGGGACAGGACTATGGCTACACCTTC	CASSRGQDYGYTF
few	TRBV19	-	TRBJ1-2	TGTGCCAGTAGTACAAGACAGGTCGGCTACACCTTC	CASSTRQVGYTF
-	TRBV6-6	-	TRBJ2-7	TGTGCCAGCAGTTACGTTTCTGAGCAGTACTTC	CASSYVSEQYF
-	TRBV2	-	TRBJ1-5	TGTGCCAGCACTCCGGGACAAACCTCGCCGCCCCAGCATTTT	CASTPGQTSPPQHF
-	TRBV12-5	TRBD2	TRBJ2-7	TGTGCTAGTGCTCTGACTAGCGGGAACTACGAGCAGTACTTC	CASALTSGNYEQYF
-	TRBV2	-	TRBJ1-1	TGTGCCAGCACGAAGGACATCGATGGGACTGAAGCTTTCTTT	CASTKDIDGTEAFF
-	TRBV7-2	-	TRBJ1-5	TGTGCCAGCAGCTTAGCTGGGGGCGGAGAGCAGCCCCAGCATTTT	CASSLAGGGEQPQHF
-	TRBV2	TRBD1	TRBJ1-6	TGTGCCAGCAGCCCGGACAGGAGTTCACCCCTCCACTTT	CASSPDRSSPLHF
-	TRBV19	-	TRBJ2-3	TGTGCCAGTAGTATTCGCATAGCGGTAGGCACAGATACGCAGTATTTT	CASSIRIAVGTDTQYF
once	TRBV9	TRBD2	TRBJ2-3	TGTGCCAGCAGCGTAGGGATGTTGAGAGGGGACTACACAGATACGCAGTATTTT	CASSVGMLRGDYTDTQYF
-	TRBV20-1	-	TRBJ2-5	TGCAGTGCAAACAGGGTTGAGACCCAGTACTTC	CSANRVETQYF
-	TRBV12-2	-	TRBJ1-1	TGTGCAAGTCGCTTTCGGGACAGCATGAACACTGAAGCTTTCTTT	CASRFRDSMNTEAFF
-	TRBV3-1/TRBV3-2	-	TRBJ2-5	TGTGCCAGCAGCCCCAAAGACTACCAAGAGACCCAGTACTTC	CASSPKDYQETQYF
-	TRBV3-1/TRBV3-2	TRBD1	TRBJ1-6	TGTGCCAGCAGCCAAATATATCGGACAGGGCACTCACCCCTCCACTTT	CASSQIYRTGHSPLHF
-	TRBV28	-	TRBJ2-5	TGTGCCAGCAGTTTCTTAGACTACTCTTCGGTAGAGACCCAGTACTTC	CASSFLDYSSVETQYF
-	TRBV29-1	TRBD2	TRBJ2-1	TGCAGCGTTGAAGGGACTAGCGGAACCTACAATGAGCAGTTCTTC	CSVEGTSGTYNEQFF
-	TRBV5-5	-	TRBJ2-3	TGTGCCAGCAGCATCGGGGTAGCAACAGATACGCAGTATTTT	CASSIGVATDTQYF
-	TRBV4-1	-	TRBJ2-7	TGCGCCAGCAGCCAAGGTCTACCGGGACAAGGCTACGAGCAGTACTTC	CASSQGLPGQGYEQYF
few	TRBV4-2	TRBD1	TRBJ1-1	TGTGCCAGCAGCCATTCGACAGGGGGTGGTGACACTGAAGCTTTCTTT	CASSHSTGGGDTEAFF
-	TRBV10-1	-	TRBJ1-1	TGCGCCAGAAGAGGACAGCCGAACACTGAAGCTTTCTTT	CARRGQPNTEAFF
-	TRBV29-1	TRBD1	TRBJ2-2	TGCAGCGTTTCCGGGACAGGGGGCTCCGGGGAGCTGTTTTTT	CSVSGTGGSGELFF
-	TRBV10-3	TRBD1	TRBJ1-1	TGTGCCATCAGTGAGACAGGGGGCGCGAACACTGAAGCTTTCTTT	CAISETGGANTEAFF
-	TRBV6-6	TRBD2	TRBJ2-7	TGTGCCAGCAGACCGGGACTAGCGGCCGAGCAGTACTTC	CASRPGLAAEQYF
-	TRBV18	TRBD2	TRBJ2-4	TGTGCCAGCTCACCTAGCGGGAGTGACATTCAGTACTTC	CASSPSGSDIQYF
once	TRBV7-2	-	TRBJ1-6	TGTGCCAGCAGCTTAGGCGGGGCGGGGAATTCACCCCTCCACTTT	CASSLGGAGNSPLHF
-	TRBV14	TRBD1	TRBJ1-5	TGTGCCAGCAGCCAGACTCCCGGGACAGGGAAAAGTCAGCCCCAGCATTTT	CASSQTPGTGKSQPQHF
-	TRBV5-1	-	TRBJ1-1	TGCGCCAGCAGCTCGGGGGGACACACTGAAGCTTTCTTT	CASSSGGHTEAFF
-	TRBV19	TRBD1	TRBJ1-5	TGTGCCAGTAGGCCCGGGACAGGATTAAATCAGCCCCAGCATTTT	CASRPGTGLNQPQHF
once	TRBV7-2	-	TRBJ2-5	TGTGCCAGCAGCTTAGGGGAGCTAGCAAGTGAGACCCAGTACTTC	CASSLGELASETQYF
-	TRBV2	TRBD2	TRBJ2-1	TGTGCCAGCAGCTTATCGCGGGGGGGCCTTAGTGAGCAGTTCTTC	CASSLSRGGLSEQFF
-	TRBV4-1	TRBD2	TRBJ2-3	TGCGCCAGCAGGCCCCTAGCGGGGGCTAGCACAGATACGCAGTATTTT	CASRPLAGASTDTQYF
-	TRBV10-1	-	TRBJ2-1	TGCGCCAGCAGTCCTAGCGGAGGGGGTTACAATGAGCAGTTCTTC	CASSPSGGGYNEQFF
-	TRBV11-2	TRBD1	TRBJ1-1	TGTGCCAGCACCGACGCTGGGACAGCGAACACTGAAGCTTTCTTT	CASTDAGTANTEAFF